The 28 T cell receptor beta chains below come from one sample, sequenced in a study of radiation and T cells in renal cell carcinoma. Noted time point: blood 2 weeks post-SBRT. Treatment specified: 15 Gy SBRT to primary tumor, nephrectomy 4 weeks later. The protocol was immunoSEQ multiplex PCR, while the TCRdb copy is restricted to in-frame clones and leaves out a portion. Here the sample spans approximately 120,000 clones, about four fifths being singletons. The sample here was blood, taken from a patient whose treatment included radiotherapy and nephrectomy. These receptors were obtained from a man aged 50-59 years with renal cell carcinoma.

This chain uses TRBV28 with TRBJ1-5, with D hard to call. CDR3 length equals 15 residues. The germline V and J ends were trimmed by 2 bases and 7 bases, with 15 bases remaining between them. Germline CDR1 is MDHEN and CDR2 is SYDVKM. CDR3 coding DNA: TGTGCCAGCAGTTTAAAATCTCGGGGTAAGCAGCCCCAGCATTTT. Amino acid sequence: CASSLKSRGKQPQHF.

In this sample, this clone turned up a few times. The V call is TRBV5-1, the J call TRBJ2-1, with 11 bases lining up with TRBD1. The CDR3 is 16 residues long. Germline V gene data show CDR1 as SGHRS and CDR2 as YFSETQ. After removal of 4 bases from V and 2 bases from J, the junction contained 5 bases not matched to a gene. CDR3 sequence reads: CASSTGTGGPYNEQFF. The CDR3 DNA is TGCGCCAGCAGCACGGGGACAGGGGGACCCTACAATGAGCAGTTCTTC.

The table lists this clone with a few counts. Other DNA sequences in the same sample also yield this CDR3. The chain couples TRBV5-1 to TRBJ2-5; D unclear. The germline gives CDR1 SGHRS, CDR2 YFSETQ. Trimming removed 0 bases from V and 0 bases from J, with 6 bases in between. CDR3 size: 14 residues. In nucleotides, the CDR3 is TGCGCCAGCAGCTTGGCCGGGTACCAAGAGACCCAGTACTTC. Amino acid sequence: CASSLAGYQETQYF.

The CDR3 DNA reads TGTGCCAGCAGCTTTCGAGGAGAGACCCAGTACTTC. Translation gives CASSFRGETQYF. The chain uses TRBV11-2 and TRBJ2-5, with D hard to call. The CDR3 spans 12 residues. Germline CDR1 and CDR2: SGHAT and FQNNGV. Deletions cut 3 bases from V and 4 bases from J, with 6 bases between.

The chain couples TRBV30 to TRBJ2-1, with 10 nucleotides matching TRBD2. Losses at the gene ends were 0 bases for V and 7 bases for J; bases not matched to a gene: 15. This CDR3 region has 18 residues. From germline, CDR1 is GTSNPN and CDR2 SVGIG (reference sequence). CDR3 region: CAWSVKGASGSGWNEQFF. Here the CDR3 DNA reads TGTGCCTGGAGTGTTAAGGGGGCTAGCGGGAGCGGGTGGAATGAGCAGTTCTTC.

The rearrangement joins TRBV7-9 to TRBJ2-6; D not resolved. The CDR3 extends over 13 amino acids. The germline V gene encodes CDR1 SEHNR and CDR2 FQNEAQ (reference sequence). Trimming removed 3 bases at V and 2 bases at J, with 2 bases between. CDR3 bases: TGTGCCAGCAGCTTCGCTGGGGCCAACGTCCTGACTTTC. The encoded protein is CASSFAGANVLTF. Looking up the rest from reference TRBV7-9 and TRBJ2-6 gives the full variable domain: DTGVSQNPRHKITKRGQNVTFRCDPISEHNRLYWYRQTLGQGPEFLTYFQNEAQLEKSRLLSDRFSAERPKGSFSTLEIQRTEQGDSAMYLCASSFAGANVLTFGAGSRLTVL.

The chain uses TRBV4-2 and TRBJ2-3, with 7 bases that match TRBD1. Germline V gives CDR1 LGHNA, CDR2 YNFKEQ. CDR3 length: 18 residues. The J segment lost 3 bases and the V segment lost 5 bases, leaving 17 bases of the junction unmatched. The CDR3 reads CASSYYLTGEIGTDTQYF. The CDR3 nucleotides are TGTGCCAGCAGCTACTATCTCACAGGGGAGATAGGAACAGATACGCAGTATTTT.

The rearrangement joins TRBV28 to TRBJ2-5; D gene ambiguous. CDR1 MDHEN and CDR2 SYDVKM come from the germline V gene. V dropped 2 bases and J dropped 0 bases, with 7 bases sitting between them. The CDR3 contains 14 residues. CDR3 protein: CASSLPPYQETQYF. CDR3 DNA: TGTGCCAGCAGTTTACCCCCGTACCAAGAGACCCAGTACTTC.

This sequence joins TRBV7-9 and TRBJ2-2; 12 positions match TRBD2. J gave up 5 bases and V 3 bases, and 10 bases lay outside the gene matches. From germline, CDR1 is SEHNR and CDR2 FQNEAQ (reference sequence). The CDR3 covers 18 residues. The CDR3 nucleotides are TGTGCCAGCAGCTTGGCCCGACTAGCGGGAGTGCGAACCGGGGAGCTGTTTTTT. Its translation: CASSLARLAGVRTGELFF.

V gene TRBV7-9 combines with J gene TRBJ1-4; D is unclear. Germline CDR1 is SEHNR and CDR2 is FQNEAQ (reference sequence). The CDR3 runs 14 residues. V gave up 5 bases and J gave up 6 bases, with 13 bases separating them. CDR3 bases: TGTGCCAGCAGCGGGCGGGATCACTATGAAAAACTGTTTTTT. This encodes CASSGRDHYEKLFF.

Points on this clone: A much more abundant neighbour one base away suggests this may be a read error. This chain connects TRBV4-3 to TRBJ2-6; unclear D gene. This CDR3 spans 14 amino acids. Trimming took off 1 base at V and 0 bases at J, with 1 base between the two ends. Germline loops: CDR1 LGHNA, CDR2 YSLEER. CDR3 DNA sequence: TGCGCCAGCAGCCAAGTCTCTGGGGCCAACGTCCTGACTTTC. Protein sequence: CASSQVSGANVLTF.

The sample holds a few counts of this clone. This chain uses TRBV9 with TRBJ1-2; a weak D match, TRBD1 (6 bases). This CDR3 spans 13 amino acids. V was trimmed by 0 bases and J by 5 bases, leaving 8 bases between them. The germline V gene has CDR1 SGDLS and CDR2 YYNGEE. CDR3 protein: CASSVGGGYGYTF. The CDR3 DNA is TGTGCCAGCAGCGTAGGAGGGGGGTATGGCTACACCTTC.

This clone was recorded once. The gene calls are TRBV6-5 and TRBJ2-3; D might be TRBD1 (6 bases). The CDR3 length is 15 residues. V was shortened by 4 bases and J by 1 base, with 12 bases between the two germline ends. In germline, CDR1 is MNHEY, CDR2 SVGAGI. The DNA of the CDR3 is TGTGCCAGCAGTTTTACACAGGGAGGCACAGATACGCAGTATTTT. This translates into CASSFTQGGTDTQYF.

This clone has just a few counts. The gene calls are TRBV6-6 and TRBJ2-3, with 11 positions matching TRBD2. The CDR3 is 15 amino acids. V trimming: 5 bases; J trimming: 4 bases; junction bases outside the gene matches: 5. CDR1 MNHNY and CDR2 SVGAGI come from the germline V gene (reference sequence). In DNA, the CDR3 is TGTGCCAGCAGTATTAGCGGGGGGGCATCAGATACGCAGTATTTT. Its translation: CASSISGGASDTQYF.

The genes are TRBV6-4 and TRBJ2-2; D may be TRBD2 (7 bases). V lost 8 bases, J lost 1 base, and 29 bases lay in between. This CDR3 has 20 amino acids. Germline V CDR1 and CDR2: MRHNA, SNTAGT. CDR3 sequence reads: CASLGPSGTSGGKNTGELFF. The CDR3 coding sequence is TGTGCCAGCCTGGGTCCCAGTGGGACATCCGGGGGGAAGAACACCGGGGAGCTGTTTTTT.

The J gene is TRBJ1-1, the V gene TRBV19; D perhaps matches TRBD1 (6 bases). Germline V CDR1 and CDR2: LNHDA, SQIVND (reference sequence). The CDR3 totals 14 residues. V was cut by 2 bases and J by 9 bases, with 16 bases left in between. The CDR3 reads CASSIIGPGDKAFF. The CDR3 DNA is TGTGCCAGTAGTATAATAGGACCAGGGGACAAAGCTTTCTTT.

This clone was recorded once. CDR3 amino acids: CASSVGSGGLRETQYF. In DNA, the CDR3 is TGTGCCAGCAGTGTAGGGAGCGGGGGCCTCCGGGAGACCCAGTACTTC. The rearrangement links TRBV2 to TRBJ2-5; the match to TRBD2 covers 8 bases. Trimming at V came to 4 bases and at J to 5 bases, leaving 12 bases not matched to a gene. CDR3 length: 16 amino acids. Germline lookup yields CDR1 SNHLY and CDR2 FYNNEI.

V gene TRBV6-5 combines with J gene TRBJ1-2; D unresolved. Germline values: CDR1 MNHEY, CDR2 SVGAGI. This CDR3 contains 15 residues. V was cut by 0 bases and J by 8 bases, with 16 bases left in between. CDR3 bases: TGTGCCAGCAGTTACTCGGTTGCTGGGATAGGCGGCTACACCTTC. It is translated as CASSYSVAGIGGYTF.

The chain has TRBV2 and TRBJ2-7; possible D gene TRBD2, 6 bases. Germline V gene sequence: CDR1 SNHLY, CDR2 FYNNEI. V lost 3 bases to trimming and J lost 2 bases, with 11 bases between them. CDR3 size: 14 residues. The DNA for the CDR3 is TGTGCCAGCAGTGATGGAGGGCGTCCCTACGAGCAGTACTTC. This encodes CASSDGGRPYEQYF.

CDR3 in amino acids: CASSFYRGSTDTQYF. CDR3 bases: TGCGCCAGCAGCTTCTACAGGGGTAGCACAGATACGCAGTATTTT. This rearrangement joins TRBV5-1 to TRBJ2-3; 7 bases agree with TRBD1. The CDR3 has 15 residues. V dropped 2 bases and J dropped 0; count of bases not matched to a gene: 3. Germline values: CDR1 SGHRS, CDR2 YFSETQ.

This clone has only a few counts. This chain links TRBV18 with TRBJ1-1; a possible D gene is TRBD1 (6 bases). Trimming shortened V by 5 bases and J by 3 bases, and 10 bases separated the two germline ends. Germline CDR1 reads KGHSH; CDR2 reads LQKENI. This CDR3 spans 13 amino acids. The CDR3 loop is CASSAGADTEAFF. The DNA of the CDR3 is TGTGCCAGCTCAGCAGGGGCGGACACTGAAGCTTTCTTT.

The V call is TRBV4-2, the J call TRBJ2-7; possibly TRBD1 for D (6 bases). Trimming shortened V by 3 bases and J by 3 bases, and 12 bases separated the two germline ends. CDR1 and CDR2 from the germline V gene are LGHNA and YNFKEQ. This CDR3 has 14 amino acids. CDR3 loop: CASSQEDRGYEQYF. The DNA of the CDR3 is TGTGCCAGCAGCCAGGAGGACAGAGGCTACGAGCAGTACTTC.

This chain joins TRBV19 and TRBJ1-1; D gene uncertain. This CDR3 is 13 amino acids long. Trimming left V 7 bases short and J 1 base short, with 10 bases between. Germline V gene sequence: CDR1 LNHDA, CDR2 SQIVND (reference sequence). CDR3 nucleotides: TGTGCCAGTACCCCGAATTGGAACACTGAAGCTTTCTTT. Translating it yields CASTPNWNTEAFF.

This chain joins TRBV27 and TRBJ1-6, with TRBD1 matching 7 bases. CDR3 length: 14 amino acids. Per germline, CDR1 MNHEY and CDR2 SMNVEV (reference sequence). With 0 bases clipped from V and 7 bases from J, the junction kept 0 bases outside the gene matches. The CDR3 DNA reads as TGTGCCAGCAGTTTATCAGGGGGCAATTCACCCCTCCACTTT. Encoded protein: CASSLSGGNSPLHF.

The chain employs TRBV6-1 and TRBJ2-7, with D perhaps TRBD1 or TRBD2 (5 bases each). This CDR3 has 14 residues. Trimming removed 1 base at V and 3 bases at J, with 10 bases between. Germline-derived CDR1 and CDR2 are MNHNS and SASEGT. The CDR3, as DNA: TGTGCCAGCAGTGAAGAGGGACCCTACTACGAGCAGTACTTC. It encodes CASSEEGPYYEQYF.

As DNA, the CDR3 is TGTGCCAGCAGTCTCGGGGGGATCTCCTACGAGCAGTACTTC. This encodes CASSLGGISYEQYF. The V and J genes are TRBV6-6 and TRBJ2-7; 7 bases align to TRBD2. CDR3 length: 14 residues. The V gene's germline CDR1 is MNHNY and CDR2 SVGAGI (reference sequence). J was trimmed by 0 bases and V by 5 bases; bases with no gene match: 4.

The chain carries TRBV30 and TRBJ2-3; possibly TRBD1 or TRBD2 for D (6 bases each). The germline V gene encodes CDR1 GTSNPN and CDR2 SVGIG (reference sequence). The CDR3 extends over 13 amino acids. Trimming cost V 3 bases and J 2 bases, with 9 bases left between them. The CDR3 bases are TGTGCCTGGAGGAGGGGGGTCACAGATACGCAGTATTTT. This gives the protein CAWRRGVTDTQYF.

The V call is TRBV7-9, the J call TRBJ1-3; D is uncertain. CDR3 length: 14 residues. Trimming shortened V by 2 bases and J by 0 bases, and 5 bases separated the two germline ends. Germline assignment: CDR1 SEHNR and CDR2 FQNEAQ (reference sequence). In nucleotides, the CDR3 is TGTGCCAGCAGCTTAAGCACCTCTGGAAACACCATATATTTT. Amino acid sequence: CASSLSTSGNTIYF.